This T cell receptor beta chain was retrieved from a study of cytomegalovirus exposure and HLA in healthy donors. General study findings and limits: In a later analysis, across HLA loci, associated TCR counts were highest for DRB1, lowest for HLA-C. As was reported, the classifier diagnosed cytomegalovirus status with high specificity and sensitivity. CMV serostatus was the sole immune exposure data available.

Those who donated were healthy bone marrow donors. Worth noting for this clone: Its antigen is as yet unknown.

Primers for the PCR totalled 60 Vbeta and 13 Jbeta. TCRdb's table, derived via immunoSEQ multiplex PCR, lists solely in-frame clones and lacks some. The sample lists about 170,000 clones, roughly 84% occurring once. This CDR3 spans 11 amino acids. Germline V gene sequence: CDR1 SNHLY, CDR2 FYNNEI. Trimming removed 6 bases at V and 13 bases at J, with 12 bases between. This clonotype was sampled from a man aged 30 to 39 in good health and CMV-seropositive. The sequencing sample was made of PBMCs. The chain carries TRBV2 and TRBJ1-4, with TRBD1 as a possible D gene (6 bases). CDR3: CASSPGVGLFF. The DNA for the CDR3 is TGTGCCAGCAGCCCAGGGGTGGGACTGTTTTTT.